This T cell receptor (beta chain) was recorded in a study of blood T cell repertoires in COVID-19. The assay was immunoSEQ multiplex PCR, and TCRdb's table has in-frame clones only and misses some. The sample shows around 170,000 clones, about 74% of them seen only once. The germline gives CDR1 KGHSH, CDR2 LQKENI. V dropped 3 bases and J dropped 11; count of bases not matched to a gene: 10. The CDR3 length is 13 residues. This sequence was found in a woman of 80 years or more with acute or convalescent COVID-19. This chain connects TRBV18 to TRBJ2-7, with 7 positions matching TRBD2. Sequenced sample: peripheral blood. CDR3 sequence reads: CASSPTRDREEYF. The DNA of the CDR3 is TGTGCCAGCTCACCTACCCGCGACCGGGAGGAGTACTTC.